This T cell receptor beta chain comes out of a study of T cell responses to AZD1222 COVID-19 vaccine. About the research overall: Second-dose schedules of about 4 or about 12 weeks were combined. Study-wide results and caveats: It was only a handful of AZD1222 recipients who were seropositive at baseline. A reported finding is that nearly half of spike-specific TCRs target unmutated variant regions. Repertoire collection took place solely once the T cell response had peaked.

As to this clone: Its antigen is unidentified.

Germline V gene data show CDR1 as SGHNT and CDR2 as YYREEE (reference sequence). This CDR3 comprises 14 residues. Trimming removed 4 bases from V and 9 bases from J, with 17 bases in between. Some clones are missing from TCRdb's copy, which holds only in-frame ones; the method was immunoSEQ multiplex PCR. This table holds roughly 28,000 clones, 93% found once. Sample: peripheral blood, taken on day 0 of AZD1222 vaccination. The receptor was derived from an adult in good health. The V and J genes are TRBV5-4 and TRBJ1-5, with a weak D call TRBD1 (6 bases). CDR3 nucleotides: TGTGCCAGCAGCCCAACAGGGAGGAAGGGGCCCCAGCATTTT. This sequence encodes CASSPTGRKGPQHF. Combining the CDR3 with reference TRBV5-4 and TRBJ1-5 gives the whole variable domain ETGVTQSPTHLIKTRGQQVTLRCSSQSGHNTVSWYQQALGQGPQFIFQYYREEENGRGNFPPRFSGLQFPNYSSELNVNALELDDSALYLCASSPTGRKGPQHFGDGTRLSIL.